The 27 T cell receptor beta chains reported below all come from one sample, sequenced in a study of OX40 agonist ivuxolimab in advanced cancers. Measured with immunoSEQ multiplex PCR; TCRdb has only the in-frame clones, and not every one. The sample has some 30,000 clones, 74% seen once. Sequencing was performed on CD4+ or CD8+ T cells sorted from blood, taken in a trial of the OX40 agonist ivuxolimab. These receptors all come from an adult with an advanced solid tumor such as melanoma, head and neck, liver or kidney cancer.

CDR3 sequence: CASRMYGFTDTQYF. The CDR3 DNA follows: TGTGCCAGCAGAATGTACGGTTTCACAGATACGCAGTATTTT. The chain links TRBV6-1 to TRBJ2-3; the D is unclear. CDR3 length equals 14 residues. CDR1 is MNHNS, CDR2 SASEGT, per germline. Trimming left V 6 bases short and J 2 bases short, with 12 bases between.

V usage is TRBV9 and J usage is TRBJ2-2, with 7 nucleotides matching TRBD1. Looked up from germline, CDR1 is SGDLS and CDR2 is YYNGEE. The CDR3 totals 14 residues. V was pared by 3 bases and J by 4 bases, with 3 bases of the junction left unmatched. The CDR3: CASSARTGTGELFF. CDR3 DNA sequence: TGTGCCAGCAGCGCCCGGACAGGCACCGGGGAGCTGTTTTTT.

This clone was counted once. This chain uses TRBV27 with TRBJ2-7; D remains ambiguous. The CDR3 is made up of 12 amino acids. The V and J ends lost 4 bases and 7 bases respectively, with 11 bases between them. Germline lookup yields CDR1 MNHEY and CDR2 SMNVEV (reference sequence). The CDR3, as DNA: TGTGCCAGCAGTTATATTCATTCGGAGCAGTACGTC. Its translation: CASSYIHSEQYV.

The chain carries TRBV7-8 and TRBJ2-7; 10 bases align to TRBD2. V was pared by 5 bases and J by 2 bases, with 6 bases of the junction left unmatched. From germline, CDR1 is SGHVS and CDR2 FQNEAQ. The CDR3 has 15 residues. The CDR3 region is CASSVIAGGPYEQYV. As DNA, the CDR3 is TGTGCCAGCAGCGTCATAGCGGGGGGTCCCTACGAGCAGTACGTC.

The J gene is TRBJ2-1, the V gene TRBV19; D is unresolved. Trimming pared 2 bases from V and 1 base from J, leaving 6 bases between. Looked up from germline, CDR1 is LNHDA and CDR2 is SQIVND (reference sequence). CDR3 length equals 14 residues. CDR3 sequence reads: CASSIFASYNEQFF. CDR3 DNA sequence: TGTGCCAGTAGTATATTTGCGTCCTACAATGAGCAGTTCTTC. Together with reference TRBV19 and TRBJ2-1, the CDR3 gives the full variable domain: DGGITQSPKYLFRKEGQNVTLSCEQNLNHDAMYWYRQDPGQGLRLIYYSQIVNDFQKGDIAEGYSVSREKKESFPLTVTSAQKNPTAFYLCASSIFASYNEQFFGPGTRLTVL.

J is TRBJ2-1 and V is TRBV4-1; the match to TRBD1 covers 9 bases. The length of the CDR3 is 16 residues. The germline V gene has CDR1 MGHRA and CDR2 YSYEKL. V lost 1 base and J lost 5; bases outside the gene matches: 6. This CDR3 is CASSQVGTGTDNEQFF. In nucleotides, the CDR3 is TGCGCCAGCAGCCAAGTAGGGACAGGGACGGACAATGAGCAGTTCTTC.

The rearrangement links TRBV7-9 to TRBJ2-1; possible D gene TRBD2, 7 bases. This CDR3 comprises 16 residues. Germline CDR1 reads SEHNR; CDR2 reads FQNEAQ (reference sequence). V was trimmed by 6 bases and J by 2 bases, leaving 17 bases between them. CDR3 nucleotides: TGTGCCAGCAGTTCAGGGATCGGGGGGCCCTACAATGAGCAGTTCTTC. Its translation is CASSSGIGGPYNEQFF.

V gene TRBV9 combines with J gene TRBJ2-7; the D gene is possibly TRBD1 (6 bases). This CDR3 has 14 amino acids. Trimming removed 0 bases at V and 4 bases at J, with 11 bases between. The germline V gene has CDR1 SGDLS and CDR2 YYNGEE. The CDR3, as DNA: TGTGCCAGCAGCGTAGGAGTTCAGGGGTACGAGCAGTACTTC. Translation gives CASSVGVQGYEQYF.

The chain links TRBV7-8 to TRBJ2-4; D not resolved. The CDR3 is 17 residues long. Deletions cut 0 bases from V and 7 bases from J, with 19 bases between. Per germline, CDR1 SGHVS and CDR2 FQNEAQ. The CDR3 DNA follows: TGTGCCAGCAGCTTAGCAACGGTCAAGTCAGGTGGGAACATTCAGTACTTC. Protein product: CASSLATVKSGGNIQYF.

V gene TRBV5-6 combines with J gene TRBJ2-7; D gene unclear. Trimming took off 1 base at V and 2 bases at J, with 10 bases between the two ends. Germline values: CDR1 SGHDT, CDR2 YYEEEE. The CDR3 covers 14 residues. As DNA, the CDR3 is TGTGCCAGCAGCTTGTTAACAAGGCCCTACGAGCAGTACTTC. It is translated as CASSLLTRPYEQYF.

V usage is TRBV7-2 and J usage is TRBJ2-3; TRBD2 agrees at 11 bases. With 8 bases clipped from V and 4 bases from J, the junction kept 8 bases outside the gene matches. The CDR3 sequence is 15 residues long. Germline values: CDR1 SGHTA, CDR2 FQGNSA. The CDR3: CASASTSGVPDTQYF. The DNA of the CDR3 is TGTGCCAGCGCCTCGACTAGCGGGGTCCCAGATACGCAGTATTTT.

This clone was recorded a few times. This chain uses TRBV10-3 with TRBJ2-7; 9 bases are shared with TRBD1. V lost 8 bases and J lost 0; bases outside the gene matches: 11. This CDR3 region has 16 residues. The germline V gene encodes CDR1 ENHRY and CDR2 SYGVKD. CDR3 loop: CAIPGQGGDSSYEQYV. The CDR3, as DNA: TGTGCCATCCCGGGACAGGGCGGGGACAGCTCCTACGAGCAGTACGTC.

The chain combines TRBV5-1 with TRBJ1-5, with TRBD1 matching over 7 bases. V lost 2 bases and J lost 9; bases outside the gene matches: 8. Germline V gene sequence: CDR1 SGHRS, CDR2 YFSETQ. CDR3 length equals 14 residues. For the CDR3, the DNA is TGCGCCAGCAGCTTTTGGACAGGCGGGGGGCCCCAGCATTTT. This gives the protein CASSFWTGGGPQHF.

The chain carries TRBV6-5 and TRBJ1-1; D remains unclear. The V and J ends lost 5 bases and 1 base respectively, with 8 bases between them. The CDR3 sequence is 13 residues long. Germline V CDR1 and CDR2: MNHEY, SVGAGI. The chain's CDR3 is CASSRMANTEAFF. The CDR3, as DNA: TGTGCCAGCAGTCGAATGGCGAACACTGAAGCTTTCTTT.

Of note for this clone: In the same sample, other DNA sequences code for this CDR3. The chain uses TRBV7-8 and TRBJ1-4; D is uncertain. V shed 3 bases and J shed 0 bases, with 5 bases lying between them. This CDR3 comprises 14 residues. From germline, CDR1 is SGHVS and CDR2 FQNEAQ. The CDR3 nucleotides are TGTGCCAGCAGCTTGACTGCAACTAATGAAAAACTGTTTTTT. The encoded protein is CASSLTATNEKLFF.

The chain recombines TRBV6-1 with TRBJ1-1; 7 nucleotides agree with TRBD1. Per germline, CDR1 MNHNS and CDR2 SASEGT. The trim removed 6 bases at V and 0 bases at J, leaving 7 bases unmatched. This CDR3 region has 15 residues. Written as DNA, the CDR3 is TGTGCCAGCAGGGATACAGGGGCCATGAACACTGAAGCTTTCTTT. Encoded protein: CASRDTGAMNTEAFF.

The V and J genes are TRBV5-1 and TRBJ1-1, with D hard to call. Trimming took 5 bases from V and 4 from J, leaving 12 bases between them. From germline, CDR1 is SGHRS and CDR2 YFSETQ. The CDR3 runs 13 residues. CDR3 region: CASRRDRVTEAFF. In DNA form, the CDR3 reads TGCGCCAGCAGACGGGATCGTGTCACTGAAGCTTTCTTT.

The V gene is TRBV18, the J gene TRBJ1-1; D remains unclear. Germline V gene sequence: CDR1 KGHSH, CDR2 LQKENI. CDR3 length: 13 amino acids. The V gene lost 2 bases and the J gene lost 2 bases, with 6 bases spanning the gap. The CDR3 DNA follows: TGTGCCAGCTCACCAGAGTTTAACACTGAAGCTTTCTTT. Protein product: CASSPEFNTEAFF.

The genes are TRBV5-4 and TRBJ2-1; 11 bases fit TRBD2. This CDR3 spans 15 amino acids. The ends lost 4 bases at V and 7 bases at J; junction bases unmatched: 7. Germline-derived CDR1 and CDR2 are SGHNT and YYREEE (reference sequence). The CDR3, as DNA: TGTGCCAGCAGCGGAACTAGCGGGGGTGGGAATGAGCAGTTCTTC. It codes for CASSGTSGGGNEQFF.

J is TRBJ2-5 and V is TRBV5-1, with TRBD1 identical over 8 bases. Trimming at V came to 4 bases and at J to 5 bases, leaving 7 bases not matched to a gene. Germline lookup yields CDR1 SGHRS and CDR2 YFSETQ. The CDR3 has 14 residues. The CDR3 is CASSPDRVGETQYF. The CDR3 coding sequence is TGCGCCAGCAGCCCGGACAGGGTTGGTGAGACCCAGTACTTC. The full variable domain, completed using reference TRBV5-1 and TRBJ2-5, is KAGVTQTPRYLIKTRGQQVTLSCSPISGHRSVSWYQQTPGQGLQFLFEYFSETQRNKGNFPGRFSGRQFSNSRSEMNVSTLELGDSALYLCASSPDRVGETQYFGPGTRLLVL.

The chain carries TRBV7-9 and TRBJ1-1; no reliable D call. The CDR3 extends over 14 amino acids. Germline loops: CDR1 SEHNR, CDR2 FQNEAQ (reference sequence). Trimming took off 1 base at V and 0 bases at J, with 6 bases between the two ends. The CDR3 spells CASSLGHLNTEAFF. CDR3 coding DNA: TGTGCCAGCAGCTTAGGACACCTGAACACTGAAGCTTTCTTT.

Regarding this clone: Mismatch with germline at one junction end may stem from a read error. The rearrangement uses TRBV7-9 and TRBJ2-2, with 15 nucleotides matching TRBD2. This CDR3 has 17 amino acids. The V gene's germline CDR1 is SEHNR and CDR2 FQNEAQ (reference sequence). This CDR3 reads CASSLGLAGGSTGEPFF. The DNA for the CDR3 is TGTGCCAGCAGCTTGGGACTAGCGGGGGGATCCACCGGGGAGCCGTTTTTT.

V gene TRBV7-9 combines with J gene TRBJ2-7, with a possible D match to TRBD2 (5 bases). V shed 3 bases and J shed 7 bases, with 13 bases lying between them. This CDR3 has 13 amino acids. Germline CDR1 SEHNR, CDR2 FQNEAQ (reference sequence). The CDR3 is CASSFTGVGEQYV. The CDR3 DNA follows: TGTGCCAGCAGCTTTACCGGGGTAGGGGAGCAGTACGTC.

CDR3 bases: TGTGCCAGCAGTTTGGGCAGGAAAGGGTCCGGGGAGCTGTTTTTT. This codes for CASSLGRKGSGELFF. The genes are TRBV6-5 and TRBJ2-2, with D uncertain. The CDR3 is made up of 15 amino acids. The germline CDR1 and CDR2 sequences are MNHEY and SVGAGI. With 4 bases removed from V and 6 bases from J, the gap between germline ends came to 15 bases.

Worth noting for this clone: Other nucleotide sequences from this sample produce the same CDR3. The DNA for the CDR3 is TGTGCCAGCAGCCAAGGCTACGAGCAGTACTTC. This gives the protein CASSQGYEQYF. V is TRBV14 and J is TRBJ2-7; D is unclear. The V and J ends lost 1 base and 3 bases respectively, with 1 base between them. The CDR3 covers 11 residues. The germline gives CDR1 SGHDN, CDR2 FVKESK. Filled out from reference TRBV14 and TRBJ2-7, the complete variable domain reads EAGVTQFPSHSVIEKGQTVTLRCDPISGHDNLYWYRRVMGKEIKFLLHFVKESKQDESGMPNNRFLAERTGGTYSTLKVQPAELEDSGVYFCASSQGYEQYFGPGTRLTVT.

This clone was detected a few times. The chain has TRBV11-2 and TRBJ2-7; D is unclear. The germline gives CDR1 SGHAT, CDR2 FQNNGV. The CDR3 totals 11 residues. V lost 4 bases, J lost 5 bases, and 6 bases lay in between. This CDR3 reads CASSSRNEQYF. In nucleotides, the CDR3 is TGTGCCAGCAGCTCTCGTAACGAGCAGTACTTC. The whole variable domain, filled in from reference TRBV11-2 and TRBJ2-7, reads EAGVAQSPRYKIIEKRQSVAFWCNPISGHATLYWYQQILGQGPKLLIQFQNNGVVDDSQLPKDRFSAERLKGVDSTLKIQPAKLEDSAVYLCASSSRNEQYFGPGTRLTVT.

This clone is labeled as medium-sized. V usage is TRBV2 and J usage is TRBJ1-6; 7 bases align to TRBD1. V was clipped by 4 bases and J by 10 bases; unmatched bases: 10. Per germline, CDR1 SNHLY and CDR2 FYNNEI. CDR3 length: 15 residues. In nucleotides, the CDR3 is TGTGCCAGCAGTGGATCGACAGGGTTGGAATCACCCCTCCACTTT. Its translation: CASSGSTGLESPLHF.